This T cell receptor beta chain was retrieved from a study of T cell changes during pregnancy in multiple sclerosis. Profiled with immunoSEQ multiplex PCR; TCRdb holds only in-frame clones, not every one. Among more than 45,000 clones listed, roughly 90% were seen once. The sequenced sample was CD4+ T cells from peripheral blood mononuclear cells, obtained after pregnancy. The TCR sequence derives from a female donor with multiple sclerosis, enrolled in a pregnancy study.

Here the CDR3 DNA reads TGTGCCAGCAGGCAACCAGGGGGCTACACCTTC. Amino acid sequence: CASRQPGGYTF. The chain links TRBV2 to TRBJ1-2; maybe TRBD1 (5 bases). The CDR3 totals 11 residues. V was pared by 6 bases and J by 8 bases, with 10 bases between. From germline, CDR1 is SNHLY and CDR2 FYNNEI.